The 16 T cell receptor beta chains reported below all come from one sample, sequenced in a study of patients and donors after allogeneic stem cell transplantation. MiXCR, run by TCRdb on the RT-PCR reads, gives a single entry per CDR3 protein. The repertoire has some 150,000 distinct CDR3 sequences, about two fifths of them found once; the top ten carry 50%. Specimen: blood, either unsorted or a sorted T cell fraction (not recorded which). Receptor source: a human donor who was either an allogeneic HSCT recipient or a stem cell or donor lymphocyte infusion donor (not recorded which). It is not recorded whose cells these are; they may come from a transplant donor.

V and J are TRBV7-8 and TRBJ1-1; D remains unclear. Germline CDR1 SGHVS, CDR2 FQNEAQ. The CDR3 is 14 amino acids. Trimming pared 7 bases from V and 5 bases from J, leaving 17 bases between. CDR3 sequence: CASKRVEGWTEAFF. DNA of the CDR3: TGTGCCAGCAAAAGGGTGGAAGGGTGGACTGAAGCTTTCTTT.

J is TRBJ2-2 and V is TRBV12-3 or TRBV12-4; possible D gene TRBD1, 5 bases. The CDR3 is 13 residues long. V lost 7 bases and J lost 6, with 12 bases in between. As DNA, the CDR3 is TGTGCCAGCACGGCTGGGGCACCCGGGGAGCTGTTTTTT. Translation: CASTAGAPGELFF.

The rearrangement links TRBV14 to TRBJ1-6; D might be TRBD1 (5 bases). V dropped 4 bases and J dropped 5 bases, with 6 bases sitting between them. This CDR3 has 13 amino acids. CDR1 and CDR2 from the germline V gene are SGHDN and FVKESK. CDR3 loop: CASSRGDNSPLHF. CDR3 in DNA: TGTGCCAGCAGCCGGGGGGATAATTCACCCCTCCACTTT.

The rearrangement links TRBV12-3 or TRBV12-4 to TRBJ1-5, with TRBD1 as a possible D gene (5 bases). This CDR3 spans 13 amino acids. Trimming cost V 5 bases and J 6 bases, with 11 bases left between them. The DNA of the CDR3 is TGTGCCAGCAGTCTCCAGGGCCCTCAGCCCCAGCATTTT. Translating it yields CASSLQGPQPQHF.

This clonotype was observed a few times. The chain is built from TRBV4-1 and TRBJ1-1; D unresolved. Trimming removed 1 base at V and 1 base at J, with 13 bases between. This CDR3 spans 16 amino acids. Germline values: CDR1 MGHRA, CDR2 YSYEKL. CDR3 bases: TGCGCCAGCAGCCAAGGTCTGGCGGGCCGGAACACTGAAGCTTTCTTT. Translation: CASSQGLAGRNTEAFF.

V usage is TRBV29-1 and J usage is TRBJ1-1; TRBD1 agrees at 7 bases. The CDR3 totals 13 residues. The germline V gene has CDR1 SQVTM and CDR2 ANQGSEA. V shed 7 bases and J 4 bases; nucleotides not matched to a gene: 9. CDR3 coding DNA: TGCAGCGCTAGGACAGGCGGATCCACTGAAGCTTTCTTT. It is translated as CSARTGGSTEAFF.

V is TRBV4-2 and J is TRBJ1-1; D is uncertain. The V gene lost 1 base and the J gene lost 1 base, with 10 bases spanning the gap. Germline V lookup: CDR1 LGHNA, CDR2 YNFKEQ. CDR3 length equals 15 residues. The CDR3 nucleotides are TGTGCCAGCAGCCAAGTTTCGGGAGGGAACACTGAAGCTTTCTTT. Translating it yields CASSQVSGGNTEAFF.

V is TRBV7-3 and J is TRBJ2-7; tentative D call: TRBD1 (5 bases). Per the germline V gene, CDR1 is SGHTA and CDR2 is FQGTGA. This CDR3 comprises 14 residues. The germline V and J ends were trimmed by 3 bases and 2 bases, with 11 bases remaining between them. The CDR3 spells CASSLLSGPYEQYF. CDR3 nucleotide sequence: TGTGCCAGCAGCTTGTTGTCAGGGCCCTACGAGCAGTACTTC.

The chain combines TRBV12-3 or TRBV12-4 with TRBJ1-5; the match to TRBD1 covers 11 bases. The CDR3 has 18 amino acids. J lost 2 bases, V lost 6 bases, and 12 bases had no gene match. The CDR3 sequence is CASSPGGQGASGNQPQHF. DNA of the CDR3: TGTGCCAGCAGCCCCGGAGGACAGGGGGCGTCGGGCAATCAGCCCCAGCATTTT.

V and J are TRBV7-3 and TRBJ1-1; 8 nucleotides line up with TRBD1. CDR1 is SGHTA and CDR2 is FQGTGA in the germline V gene. The V gene end was trimmed by 5 bases and the J gene end by 3 bases; junction bases not matched to a gene: 2. CDR3 size: 13 residues. The CDR3 nucleotides are TGTGCCAGCAGCAGGACAGGGTACACTGAAGCTTTCTTT. Protein: CASSRTGYTEAFF.

V gene TRBV6-2 or TRBV6-3 combines with J gene TRBJ1-1; D uncertain. The ends were cut back, 6 bases at V and 5 bases at J, with 31 bases in the middle. The V gene's germline CDR1 is MNHEY and CDR2 SVGEGT. The CDR3 sequence is 19 residues long. CDR3 loop: CASRIFPSSYEAPGTEAFF. The CDR3 nucleotides are TGTGCCAGCAGAATCTTCCCCAGCAGTTACGAGGCTCCGGGGACTGAAGCTTTCTTT.

The chain joins TRBV20-1 to TRBJ1-1, with 7 bases lining up with TRBD1. Germline CDR1 reads DFQATT; CDR2 reads SNEGSKA (reference sequence). V shed 0 bases, J shed 6 bases, and the junction held 7 bases outside the gene matches. The CDR3 runs 14 residues. The CDR3 DNA reads TGCAGTGCTAGAGATTCAAGGGGGCCCTCTGAAGCTTTCTTT. Translation: CSARDSRGPSEAFF.

This clonotype was observed a handful of times. The gene calls are TRBV29-1 and TRBJ2-5; no definite D call. This CDR3 contains 10 residues. CDR1 is SQVTM, CDR2 ANQGSEA, per germline. V lost 5 bases and J 7 bases, leaving 8 bases between the germline ends. The CDR3 protein is CSVFKGTQYF. CDR3 DNA: TGCAGCGTTTTTAAAGGGACCCAGTACTTC.

The chain links TRBV9 to TRBJ1-1; D gene ambiguous. V was clipped by 0 bases and J by 0 bases, with 12 bases between them. The CDR3 totals 16 residues. From germline, CDR1 is SGDLS and CDR2 YYNGEE. The CDR3 region is CASSVGPQRLNTEAFF. The CDR3 coding sequence is TGTGCCAGCAGCGTAGGGCCCCAGAGGTTGAACACTGAAGCTTTCTTT.

The chain combines TRBV28 with TRBJ2-7; tentatively, D is TRBD2 (5 bases). The V and J ends lost 7 bases and 1 base respectively, with 17 bases between them. The CDR3 runs to 15 residues. CDR1 MDHEN and CDR2 SYDVKM come from the germline V gene. In DNA, the CDR3 is TGTGCCAGCAACTCTCTTACGGGGATTTCCTACGAGCAGTACGTC. Residues: CASNSLTGISYEQYV.

This rearrangement joins TRBV6-2 or TRBV6-3 to TRBJ2-2, with D unresolved. CDR1 is MNHEY and CDR2 is SVGEGT in the germline V gene. Trimming pared 5 bases from V and 14 bases from J, leaving 15 bases between. This CDR3 is built from 12 residues. The CDR3 sequence: CASSANTDTLFF. CDR3 nucleotide sequence: TGTGCCAGCAGTGCGAACACCGATACACTGTTTTTT.